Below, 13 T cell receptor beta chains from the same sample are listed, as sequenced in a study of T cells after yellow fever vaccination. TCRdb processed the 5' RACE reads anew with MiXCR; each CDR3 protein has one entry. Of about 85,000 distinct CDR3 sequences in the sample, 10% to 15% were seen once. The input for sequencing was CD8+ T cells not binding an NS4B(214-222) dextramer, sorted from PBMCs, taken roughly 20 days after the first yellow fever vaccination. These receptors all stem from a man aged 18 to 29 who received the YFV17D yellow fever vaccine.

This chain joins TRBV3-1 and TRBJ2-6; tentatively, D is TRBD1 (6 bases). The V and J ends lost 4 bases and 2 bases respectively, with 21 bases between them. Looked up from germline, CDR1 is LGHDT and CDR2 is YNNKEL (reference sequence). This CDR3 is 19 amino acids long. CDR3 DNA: TGTGCCAGCAGCCCTCTTGCTTGGACAGATAAAACTGGGGCCAACGTCCTGACTTTC. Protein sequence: CASSPLAWTDKTGANVLTF.

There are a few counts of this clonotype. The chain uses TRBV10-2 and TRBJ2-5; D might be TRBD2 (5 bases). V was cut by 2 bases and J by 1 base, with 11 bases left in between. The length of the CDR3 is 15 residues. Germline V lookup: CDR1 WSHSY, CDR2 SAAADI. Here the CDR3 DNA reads TGCGCCAGCAGTGAGCCACTAGGCCTCCAAGAGACCCAGTACTTC. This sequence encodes CASSEPLGLQETQYF.

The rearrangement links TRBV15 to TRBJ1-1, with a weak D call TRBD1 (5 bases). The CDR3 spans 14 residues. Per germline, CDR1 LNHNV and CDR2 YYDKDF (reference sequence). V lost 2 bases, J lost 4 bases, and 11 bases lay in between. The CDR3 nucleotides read TGTGCCACCAGCAGACCAGGGTATCCCACTGAAGCTTTCTTT. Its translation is CATSRPGYPTEAFF.

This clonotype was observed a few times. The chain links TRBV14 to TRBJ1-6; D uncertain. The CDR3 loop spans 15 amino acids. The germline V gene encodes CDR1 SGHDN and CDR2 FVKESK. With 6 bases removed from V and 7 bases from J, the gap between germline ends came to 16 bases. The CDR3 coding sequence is TGTGCCAGCAGTCAACCTGTCGGCTCAAATTCACCCCTCCACTTT. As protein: CASSQPVGSNSPLHF.

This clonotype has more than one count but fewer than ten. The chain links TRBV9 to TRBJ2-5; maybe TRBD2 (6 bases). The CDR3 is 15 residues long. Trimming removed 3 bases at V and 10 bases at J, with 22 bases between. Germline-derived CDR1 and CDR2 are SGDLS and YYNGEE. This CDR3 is CASSAYSGDPGDQYF. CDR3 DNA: TGTGCCAGCAGCGCTTATAGTGGCGACCCGGGGGACCAGTACTTC. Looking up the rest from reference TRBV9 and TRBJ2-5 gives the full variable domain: DSGVTQTPKHLITATGQRVTLRCSPRSGDLSVYWYQQSLDQGLQFLIQYYNGEERAKGNILERFSAQQFPDLHSELNLSSLELGDSALYFCASSAYSGDPGDQYFGPGTRLLVL.

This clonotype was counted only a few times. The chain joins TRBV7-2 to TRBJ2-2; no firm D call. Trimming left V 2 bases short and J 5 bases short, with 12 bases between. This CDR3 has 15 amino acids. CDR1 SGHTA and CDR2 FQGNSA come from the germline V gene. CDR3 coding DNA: TGTGCCAGCAGCTTATTGCGAAGGAGAACCGGGGAGCTGTTTTTT. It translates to CASSLLRRRTGELFF.

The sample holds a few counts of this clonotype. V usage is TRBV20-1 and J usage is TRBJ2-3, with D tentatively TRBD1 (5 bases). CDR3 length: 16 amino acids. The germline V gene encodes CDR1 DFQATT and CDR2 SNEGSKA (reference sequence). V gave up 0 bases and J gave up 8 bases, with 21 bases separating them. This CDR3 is CSARDRGHPFTGTQYF. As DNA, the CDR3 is TGCAGTGCTAGAGATCGAGGACACCCCTTCACGGGTACGCAGTATTTT.

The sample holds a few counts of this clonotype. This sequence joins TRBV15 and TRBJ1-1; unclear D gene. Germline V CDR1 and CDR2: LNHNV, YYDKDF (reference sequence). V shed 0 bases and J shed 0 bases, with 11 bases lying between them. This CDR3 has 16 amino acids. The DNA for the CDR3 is TGTGCCACCAGCAGAGACAGGCCTAGGATGAACACTGAAGCTTTCTTT. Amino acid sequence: CATSRDRPRMNTEAFF.

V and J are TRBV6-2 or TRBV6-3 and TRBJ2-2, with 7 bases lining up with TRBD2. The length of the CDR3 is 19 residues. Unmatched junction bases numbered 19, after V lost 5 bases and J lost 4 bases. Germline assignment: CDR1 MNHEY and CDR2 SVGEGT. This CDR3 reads CASSNPRLARWDSTGELFF. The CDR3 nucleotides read TGTGCCAGCAGTAACCCCCGACTAGCCCGCTGGGATTCCACCGGGGAGCTGTTTTTT.

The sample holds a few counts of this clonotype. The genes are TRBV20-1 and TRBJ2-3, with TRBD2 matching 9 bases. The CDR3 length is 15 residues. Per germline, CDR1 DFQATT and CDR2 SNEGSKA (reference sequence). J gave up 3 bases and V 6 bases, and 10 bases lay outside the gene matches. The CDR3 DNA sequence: TGCAGTGCCACTAAGACTAGCGGCGGGACAGATACGCAGTATTTT. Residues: CSATKTSGGTDTQYF.

The CDR3 loop is CASSFRAGAYNEQFF. The DNA for the CDR3 is TGTGCCAGCAGTTTTCGGGCAGGGGCTTACAATGAGCAGTTCTTC. The chain employs TRBV12-3 or TRBV12-4 and TRBJ2-1, with D maybe TRBD1 (6 bases). The ends were cut back, 3 bases at V and 4 bases at J, with 13 bases in the middle. CDR3 length equals 15 residues.

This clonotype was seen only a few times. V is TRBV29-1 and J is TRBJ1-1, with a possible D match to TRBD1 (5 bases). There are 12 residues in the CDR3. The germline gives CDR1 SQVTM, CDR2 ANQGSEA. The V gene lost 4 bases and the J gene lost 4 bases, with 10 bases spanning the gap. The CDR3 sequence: CSVVGDRTEAFF. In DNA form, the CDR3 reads TGCAGCGTTGTGGGGGATCGCACTGAAGCTTTCTTT.

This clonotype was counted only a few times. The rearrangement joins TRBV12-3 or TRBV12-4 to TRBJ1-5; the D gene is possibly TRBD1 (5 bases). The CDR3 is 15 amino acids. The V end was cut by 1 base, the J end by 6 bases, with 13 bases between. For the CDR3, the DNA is TGTGCCAGCAGTTTAGGGGGGAGCCCTAGTCAGCCCCAGCATTTT. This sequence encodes CASSLGGSPSQPQHF.